This T cell receptor (beta chain) originates from a study of metastatic and nonmetastatic thyroid tumors. Looking at the study overall: It was across blood and tumor or nodule tissue from malignant and benign thyroid patients that repertoires were compared.

TCRdb re-called the PCR reads through MiXCR. The table has some 38,000 clones, approximately 20% seen once. The entire patient cohort was treatment-naive prior to thyroid surgery. As for this clone: A much larger clone sits a single nucleotide away, making a read error possible. The same CDR3 can be traced to other DNA sequences in this sample.

The CDR3 extends over 15 amino acids. The V gene's germline CDR1 is SGDLS and CDR2 YYNGEE. Trimming removed 4 bases from V and 5 bases from J; junction bases left unmatched: 11. The V gene is TRBV9, the J gene TRBJ2-5; 7 nucleotides agree with TRBD2. Sequenced material: blood. The source is a female donor with papillary thyroid cancer or a benign thyroid nodule (not recorded which). Some clones in this sample may be carry-over from other donors' samples. CDR3 DNA: TGTGCCAGCAGCCTTGGACTAGACCGACTTGAGACCCAGTACTTC. Translated: CASSLGLDRLETQYF.